One sample yielded the 20 T cell receptor beta chains listed below, sequenced in a study of T cells in Graves' hyperthyroidism and ophthalmopathy. From RNA transcripts, TCR beta CDR3 regions were amplified. HTBI primers were used for first-round RT-PCR of the TCR CDR3. TCRdb used MiXCR to reprocess the multiplex PCR reads, holding one entry per CDR3 protein. The table lists under 350,000 distinct CDR3 sequences, 21% of them singletons. The source material was blood. The receptors here all came from a woman aged 45 to 65 with Graves' hyperthyroidism.

The rearrangement joins TRBV7-2 to TRBJ1-4; 8 bases match TRBD1. This CDR3 comprises 15 residues. CDR1 is SGHTA, CDR2 FQGNSA, per germline. The J segment lost 10 bases and the V segment lost 2 bases, leaving 9 bases of the junction unmatched. DNA of the CDR3: TGTGCCAGCAGCTTACAGGGGGCGCGTGGCGGAAAACTGTTTTTT. It encodes CASSLQGARGGKLFF.

The gene calls are TRBV28 and TRBJ2-7, with D possibly TRBD2 on 7 matching bases. Trimming shortened V by 2 bases and J by 9 bases, and 17 bases separated the two germline ends. The V gene's germline CDR1 is MDHEN and CDR2 SYDVKM. The CDR3 loop spans 14 amino acids. For the CDR3, the DNA is TGTGCCAGCAGTTTAGGGGGGGCGCTTAAGGGGCAGTACTTC. Translation gives CASSLGGALKGQYF. Drawing the rest from reference TRBV28 and TRBJ2-7, the complete variable domain is DVKVTQSSRYLVKRTGEKVFLECVQDMDHENMFWYRQDPGLGLRLIYFSYDVKMKEKGDIPEGYSVSREKKERFSLILESASTNQTSMYLCASSLGGALKGQYFGPGTRLTVT.

The V and J genes are TRBV20-1 and TRBJ2-3; D might be TRBD1 (6 bases). The V and J ends lost 5 bases and 2 bases respectively, with 17 bases between them. The CDR3 consists of 15 residues. Per the germline V gene, CDR1 is DFQATT and CDR2 is SNEGSKA (reference sequence). CDR3 loop: CSAHATGTPTDTQYF. In DNA, the CDR3 is TGCAGTGCTCACGCTACCGGGACACCCACAGATACGCAGTATTTT.

This clonotype was seen at least ten times. J is TRBJ1-6 and V is TRBV7-8; tentative D call: TRBD1 (5 bases). CDR3 length: 15 residues. The germline CDR1 and CDR2 sequences are SGHVS and FQNEAQ. V was pared by 3 bases and J by 10 bases, with 16 bases between. Here the CDR3 reads CASSLTGTSASPLHF. CDR3 coding DNA: TGTGCCAGCAGCTTGACCGGGACTTCGGCCTCACCCCTCCACTTT.

This clonotype was counted at least ten times. This chain connects TRBV28 to TRBJ1-1, with a possible D match to TRBD1 (6 bases). Looked up from germline, CDR1 is MDHEN and CDR2 is SYDVKM. The CDR3 has 15 amino acids. With 2 bases removed from V and 0 bases from J, the gap between germline ends came to 10 bases. The CDR3 DNA reads as TGTGCCAGCAGTTTACCAGACAGGCTGAACACTGAAGCTTTCTTT. Amino acids: CASSLPDRLNTEAFF. The entire variable domain, with the rest obtained from reference TRBV28 and TRBJ1-1, is as follows: DVKVTQSSRYLVKRTGEKVFLECVQDMDHENMFWYRQDPGLGLRLIYFSYDVKMKEKGDIPEGYSVSREKKERFSLILESASTNQTSMYLCASSLPDRLNTEAFFGQGTRLTVV.

This chain connects TRBV12-3 or TRBV12-4 to TRBJ2-5, with 7 bases matching TRBD2. The ends lost 5 bases at V and 2 bases at J; junction bases unmatched: 5. The CDR3 contains 14 residues. The CDR3 region is CASSGPGGQETQYF. The CDR3 DNA is TGTGCCAGCAGTGGGCCGGGGGGACAAGAGACCCAGTACTTC.

This clonotype has ten or more counts. V is TRBV20-1 and J is TRBJ2-1, with TRBD2 as a possible D gene (7 bases). V lost 3 bases and J lost 4, with 16 bases in between. CDR1 and CDR2 (germline): DFQATT, SNEGSKA (reference sequence). The CDR3 length is 15 residues. The CDR3: CSARPWGGPYNEQFF. The DNA of the CDR3 is TGCAGTGCTAGGCCTTGGGGGGGCCCATACAATGAGCAGTTCTTC.

This clonotype was found a few times. For the CDR3, the DNA is TGTGCCAGCAGTTACACGGACAGGGCTGATTATGGCTACACCTTC. Its translation is CASSYTDRADYGYTF. This chain uses TRBV6-2 or TRBV6-3 with TRBJ1-2; 8 positions match TRBD1. V gave up 2 bases and J gave up 5 bases; unmatched junction bases: 7. Per germline, CDR1 MNHEY and CDR2 SVGEGT. The CDR3 has 15 amino acids.

This clonotype was counted between two and nine times. The chain links TRBV18 to TRBJ2-6, with D hard to call. In germline, CDR1 is KGHSH, CDR2 LQKENI. The CDR3 has 16 residues. Trimming removed 2 bases from V and 0 bases from J, with 8 bases in between. The CDR3 coding sequence is TGTGCCAGCTCACCAATGGCCGTCTCTGGGGCCAACGTCCTGACTTTC. This sequence encodes CASSPMAVSGANVLTF. The full variable domain, with the rest looked up from reference TRBV18 and TRBJ2-6, is NAGVMQNPRHLVRRRGQEARLRCSPMKGHSHVYWYRQLPEEGLKFMVYLQKENIIDESGMPKERFSAEFPKEGPSILRIQQVVRGDSAAYFCASSPMAVSGANVLTFGAGSRLTVL.

This clonotype showed up many times. The J gene is TRBJ2-2, the V gene TRBV7-6; 7 bases agree with TRBD2. V gave up 4 bases and J gave up 5 bases; unmatched junction bases: 4. The length of the CDR3 is 14 residues. Germline V CDR1 and CDR2: SGHVS, FNYEAQ. The CDR3 here is CASSSGRETGELFF. The CDR3 bases are TGTGCCAGCAGCTCCGGGCGGGAGACCGGGGAGCTGTTTTTT.

This clonotype was observed a handful of times. The chain joins TRBV2 to TRBJ1-2, with 9 bases lining up with TRBD1. The CDR3 is 15 amino acids. V trimming: 1 base; J trimming: 8 bases; junction bases outside the gene matches: 8. CDR1 and CDR2 from the germline V gene are SNHLY and FYNNEI. The CDR3 sequence: CASSEEGQGVVGYTF. The CDR3, as DNA: TGTGCCAGCAGTGAAGAGGGACAGGGTGTTGTCGGCTACACCTTC. Complete variable domain (other parts from reference TRBV2 and TRBJ1-2): EPEVTQTPSHQVTQMGQEVILRCVPISNHLYFYWYRQILGQKVEFLVSFYNNEISEKSEIFDDQFSVERPDGSNFTLKIRSTKLEDSAMYFCASSEEGQGVVGYTFGSGTRLTVV.

The table lists this clonotype with a few counts. The chain joins TRBV18 to TRBJ2-6; D ambiguous. The CDR3 loop spans 14 amino acids. Trimming left V 1 base short and J 2 bases short, with 3 bases between. Germline CDR1 and CDR2: KGHSH and LQKENI. The CDR3 DNA sequence: TGTGCCAGCTCACCACAGCCTGGGGCCAACGTCCTGACTTTC. It is translated as CASSPQPGANVLTF.

As regards this clonotype: This clone may be a read error of a much larger clone one base away. The rearrangement joins TRBV28 to TRBJ2-5; tentatively, D is TRBD2 (5 bases). CDR1 is MDHEN, CDR2 SYDVKM, per germline. Between the trimmed V and J ends, which lost 4 bases and 9 bases, there was a span of 15 bases. The CDR3 spans 13 residues. The CDR3 sequence is CASSSTESEAQYF. Here the CDR3 DNA reads TGTGCCAGCAGTTCAACAGAATCGGAGGCCCAGTACTTC.

This clonotype was recorded a few times. The chain recombines TRBV20-1 with TRBJ1-5, with D unclear. The CDR3 has 14 residues. V was pared by 4 bases and J by 3 bases, with 13 bases between. Germline loops: CDR1 DFQATT, CDR2 SNEGSKA (reference sequence). Written as DNA, the CDR3 is TGCAGTGCTATAATCGGGATCTACAATCAGCCCCAGCATTTT. Its protein is CSAIIGIYNQPQHF.

In its sample, this clonotype was seen a few times. The chain recombines TRBV7-8 with TRBJ2-7; D tentatively reads TRBD1 or TRBD2 (6 bases each). Germline V gene sequence: CDR1 SGHVS, CDR2 FQNEAQ. The CDR3 consists of 14 residues. V lost 1 base, J lost 7 bases, and 14 bases lay in between. CDR3 loop: CASSLDPGAREQYF. In nucleotides, the CDR3 is TGTGCCAGCAGCTTAGATCCGGGGGCGAGGGAGCAGTACTTC.

This clonotype was counted many times. V is TRBV5-1 and J is TRBJ2-3; the match to TRBD1 covers 9 bases. Germline V gene sequence: CDR1 SGHRS, CDR2 YFSETQ. CDR3 length equals 14 residues. V was pared by 4 bases and J by 2 bases, with 2 bases of the junction left unmatched. The chain's CDR3 is CASSRDRATDTQYF. The CDR3 nucleotides are TGCGCCAGCAGCCGGGACAGGGCCACAGATACGCAGTATTTT.

This clonotype occurred many times. This rearrangement joins TRBV6-1 to TRBJ2-3, with D perhaps TRBD2 (6 bases). V was shortened by 1 base and J by 1 base, with 6 bases between the two germline ends. CDR1 MNHNS and CDR2 SASEGT come from the germline V gene. The CDR3 is 14 amino acids. The CDR3 protein is CASSEGGGTDTQYF. In DNA, the CDR3 is TGTGCCAGCAGTGAAGGGGGGGGCACAGATACGCAGTATTTT.

The V and J genes are TRBV5-1 and TRBJ2-1, with 8 bases identical to TRBD1. V trimming: 5 bases; J trimming: 4 bases; junction bases outside the gene matches: 5. Germline CDR1 reads SGHRS; CDR2 reads YFSETQ. The CDR3 sequence is 14 residues long. The CDR3 bases are TGCGCCAGCAGGCCCGGGACAGGATACAATGAGCAGTTCTTC. Translation gives CASRPGTGYNEQFF.

J is TRBJ2-1 and V is TRBV19, with no clear D. The CDR3 covers 15 residues. Germline lookup yields CDR1 LNHDA and CDR2 SQIVND (reference sequence). The ends were cut back, 6 bases at V and 4 bases at J, with 16 bases in the middle. The CDR3 region has the DNA TGTGCCAGTAGCAACGTATTGCGGCAGTACAATGAGCAGTTCTTC. Its protein product is CASSNVLRQYNEQFF.

This clonotype has a handful of counts. The V and J genes are TRBV20-1 and TRBJ1-5, with TRBD1 as a possible D gene (5 bases). This CDR3 has 14 residues. CDR1 is DFQATT and CDR2 is SNEGSKA in the germline V gene (reference sequence). V lost 2 bases to trimming and J lost 0 bases, with 8 bases between them. The CDR3 spells CSARRGTSNQPQHF. In DNA, the CDR3 is TGCAGTGCTAGAAGAGGGACTAGCAATCAGCCCCAGCATTTT.